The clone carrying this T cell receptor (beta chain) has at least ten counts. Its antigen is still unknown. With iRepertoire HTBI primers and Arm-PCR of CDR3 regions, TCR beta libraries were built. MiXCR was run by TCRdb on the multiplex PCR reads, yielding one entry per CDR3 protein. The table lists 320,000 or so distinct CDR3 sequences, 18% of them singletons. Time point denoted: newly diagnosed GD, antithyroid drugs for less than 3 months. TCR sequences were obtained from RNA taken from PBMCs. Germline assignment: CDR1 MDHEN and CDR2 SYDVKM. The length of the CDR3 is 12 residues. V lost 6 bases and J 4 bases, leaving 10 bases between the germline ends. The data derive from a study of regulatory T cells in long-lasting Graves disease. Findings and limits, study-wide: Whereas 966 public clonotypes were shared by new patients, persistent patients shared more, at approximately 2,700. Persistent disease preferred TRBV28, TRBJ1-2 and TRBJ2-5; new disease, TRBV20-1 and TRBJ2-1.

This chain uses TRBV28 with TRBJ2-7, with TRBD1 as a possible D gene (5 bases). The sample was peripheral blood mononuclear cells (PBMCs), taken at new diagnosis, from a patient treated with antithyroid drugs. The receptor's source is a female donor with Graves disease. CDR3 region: CASSLRVYEQYF. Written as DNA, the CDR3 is TGTGCCAGCAGCCTCAGGGTTTACGAGCAGTACTTC.